This T cell receptor (beta chain) was retrieved from a study of blood T cell repertoires in COVID-19. Study-level background: The United States, Italy and Spain provided the acute and convalescent COVID-19 samples. T cells, B-cell-depleted T cells, or PBMCs supplied cDNA or gDNA.

Authors' processing steps: Amplifying reference gene primers gave estimates of nucleated cell counts. The assay was immunoSEQ multiplex PCR, and TCRdb's table has in-frame clones only and misses some. V and J calls and clone size follow that table, whereas D and trimming were derived from the DNA. Of around 120,000 clones listed, around 86% are singletons. Sequencing input: peripheral blood. The TCR originated in a man in his forties with active or convalescent COVID-19.

The CDR3 nucleotides read TGTGCCAGCAGAGGACAGAATGAGCAGTTCTTC. Its protein is CASRGQNEQFF. V usage is TRBV25-1 and J usage is TRBJ2-1; perhaps TRBD1 as D (6 bases). The CDR3 length is 11 residues. Germline V CDR1 and CDR2: MGHDK, SYGVNS. V lost 6 bases to trimming and J lost 7 bases, with 7 bases between them.